A single T cell receptor beta chain is shown here with its context. Its matching antigen is unknown. This sample was included in a study of cytomegalovirus exposure and HLA in healthy donors. The junction had 1 base not matched to a gene; V was cut back by 5 bases and J by 1 base. Per germline, CDR1 KGHSH and CDR2 LQKENI. The CDR3 is made up of 13 amino acids. The study, taken as a whole, reports: Cytomegalovirus status was reportedly diagnosed by the classifier with high specificity and sensitivity. In a later analysis, productive TCRs from donors in an Asian-associated ancestry cluster reportedly carried fewer N-insertions than the cohort mean. CMV serostatus stood as the only immune exposure information on hand.

A multiplex PCR was run with 60 Vbeta primers and 13 Jbeta primers. The repertoire was sequenced with immunoSEQ multiplex PCR; TCRdb's copy has only in-frame clones and lacks some. In the table there are some 150,000 clones, approximately 75% of which are singletons. The receptor comes from a man aged 50 or older in good health and CMV-seropositive. This chain connects TRBV18 to TRBJ2-7; 8 nucleotides agree with TRBD1. The sequenced sample consisted of PBMCs. CDR3 amino acids: CASSGQGSYEQYF. In DNA form, the CDR3 reads TGTGCCAGCTCAGGACAGGGTTCCTACGAGCAGTACTTC. The entire variable domain, with the rest obtained from reference TRBV18 and TRBJ2-7, is as follows: NAGVMQNPRHLVRRRGQEARLRCSPMKGHSHVYWYRQLPEEGLKFMVYLQKENIIDESGMPKERFSAEFPKEGPSILRIQQVVRGDSAAYFCASSGQGSYEQYFGPGTRLTVT.